Reported below is one TCR beta chain. This clone was counted only a few times. Its antigen remains undetermined. No per-base quality is available; no much larger clone lies one base away. The entire isolated RNA was reverse transcribed using the High Capacity cDNA Reverse Transcription Kit, and thus expressed TCRB transcripts were sequenced. Deep immunoSEQ sequencing was performed on naive, central memory and regulatory T cell samples, with an average of around 3.5 million total reads per sample. Sorted cells were lysed in RLT buffer, and RNA was extracted using DNase-treated RNeasy Micro or Mini kits according to cell number. Each cell subset was processed on its own to prevent cross-contamination, while patient and healthy donor samples were processed together. The immunoSEQ multiplex PCR was used to amplify TCRB sequences from cDNA, yielding 87-bp fragments that span the CDR3 region. The amplicons were sequenced using the Illumina HiSeq platform. Regarding the original processing steps: PCR bias was corrected computationally using synthetic template baselines, and reads within Hamming distance 2 were collapsed, with unmergeable singletons discarded. Reads were aligned against IMGT so that V, D and J genes, CDR3 length and insertions or deletions at six rearrangement sites could be assigned. Within each subset, clonotype counts were normalized to the number of sorted cells before true diversity and Gini coefficients were calculated with the tcR R package. The overlap coefficient, calculated on TCRB nucleotide sequences, was used to quantify repertoire sharing. Out-of-frame TCRB sequences from naive cells were analyzed as a proxy for the pre-selection repertoire. TCRdb limited this immuneACCESS table to in-frame rearrangements with V and J called. A share of clones is missing; checked studies link under half to unresolved V genes, and the rest is unexplained. The DNA gave D and trimming, while V, J and clone size come from that table. The sample table records 230,000 or so clones; around 16% of these occur just once. About 0.085% of the sample lies in the top ten.

This specimen comes from a study of beta chain features in type 1 diabetes (dated by TCRdb to 2016 to 2019). Turning to the overall study: Patients and healthy donors did not differ in mean age, gender distribution, total cell number or subset yield. A total of approximately 100 million sorted cells were examined across all samples, and the number of cells per subset was strongly correlated with RNA yield. In the study, TCRB repertoires of sorted circulating CD4+ T cell subsets from recently diagnosed type 1 diabetes patients were compared with those of matched healthy donors. Regulatory and stem cell-like memory subsets were obtained from only 8 patients and about 8 healthy donors, while naive and central memory subsets were obtained from all 30 or so donors.

The CDR3 runs 15 amino acids, cysteine and phenylalanine included. The CDR3 DNA has 45 bases and is translated from base 1. V sheds 3 bases and J sheds 9 bases, leaving 19 bases between their ends. The germline V gene specifies SGDLS as CDR1 and YYNGEE as CDR2. From each donor, a single peripheral blood sample of about 120 mL on average was drawn into heparinised tubes. A BD FACSAria II and a panel including CD45RO, CCR7, CD25, CD127, CD95 and CD27 were used to sort naive, central memory, regulatory and stem cell-like memory CD4+ T cells. All sorted populations exceeded 95% purity. PBMCs were isolated right away by Lymphoprep density gradient centrifugation and were stained directly, without culture. So that batch effects would be minimized, each experiment stained and sorted samples in pairs, pairing one healthy donor with one patient. The investigation overall reported the following: Fewer insertions and more nucleotide deletions at VDJ recombination sites were observed in patients with type 1 diabetes, implying thymic rearrangement abnormalities. A moderate but significant shortening of TCRB CDR3 length was observed in type 1 diabetes patients in all four CD4+ subsets. Shorter templates might be favored by PCR, yet because patient and control samples were amplified and corrected together, any such skew would affect both groups equally. HLA sub-analyses involved small numbers of individuals, so any influence of HLA type on TCRB rearrangement remained unresolved. The naive, central memory and regulatory TCRB repertoires appeared to resemble one another more closely among patients than among healthy donors. Because cDNA was sequenced instead of genomic DNA, activated cells with high expression could be over-represented, although the groups did not differ in activation or CD3 levels.

Sequenced: naive CD4+ T cells from blood. The sample's cell subset or site label is to be understood as: true naive CD4+ T cells. The TCR originated in a man aged 25 to 40 with type 1 diabetes. Here the chain combines TRBV9 and TRBJ2-1; TRBD1 is a weak D gene call, 6 bases matching. DNA sequence: TGTGCCAGCAGCGAGCGCCCGGACAGTTCTAGTGAGCAGTTCTTC. Its protein is CASSERPDSSSEQFF.